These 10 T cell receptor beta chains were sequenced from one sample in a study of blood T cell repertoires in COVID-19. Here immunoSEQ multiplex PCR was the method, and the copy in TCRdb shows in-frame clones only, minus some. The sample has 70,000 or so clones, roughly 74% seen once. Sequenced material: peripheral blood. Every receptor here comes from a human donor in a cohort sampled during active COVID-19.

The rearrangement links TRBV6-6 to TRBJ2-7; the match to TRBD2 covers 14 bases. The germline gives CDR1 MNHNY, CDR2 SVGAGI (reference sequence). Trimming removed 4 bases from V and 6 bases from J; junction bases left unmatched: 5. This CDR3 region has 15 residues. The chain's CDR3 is CASSSQTSGRAEQYF. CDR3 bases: TGTGCCAGCAGTTCTCAGACTAGCGGGAGGGCCGAGCAGTACTTC.

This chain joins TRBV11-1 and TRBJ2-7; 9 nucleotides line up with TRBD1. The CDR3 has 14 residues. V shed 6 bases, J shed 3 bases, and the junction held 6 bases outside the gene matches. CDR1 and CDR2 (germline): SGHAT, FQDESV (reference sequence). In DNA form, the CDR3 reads TGTGCCAGCAGTCGGGACAGGGTAAACTACGAGCAGTACTTC. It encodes CASSRDRVNYEQYF.

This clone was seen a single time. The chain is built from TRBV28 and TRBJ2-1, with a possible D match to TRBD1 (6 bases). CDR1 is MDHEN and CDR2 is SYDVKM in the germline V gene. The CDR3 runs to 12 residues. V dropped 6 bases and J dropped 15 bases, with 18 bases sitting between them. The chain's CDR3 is CASRPQQGFPFF. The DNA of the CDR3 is TGTGCCAGCAGGCCCCAACAGGGATTCCCGTTCTTC.

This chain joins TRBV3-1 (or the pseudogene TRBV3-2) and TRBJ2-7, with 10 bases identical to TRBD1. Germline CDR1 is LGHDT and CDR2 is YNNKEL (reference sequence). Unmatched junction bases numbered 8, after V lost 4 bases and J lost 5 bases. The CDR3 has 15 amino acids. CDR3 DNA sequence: TGTGCCAGCAGCCGCAACCGACAGGGGGCCCACGAGCAGTACTTC. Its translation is CASSRNRQGAHEQYF.

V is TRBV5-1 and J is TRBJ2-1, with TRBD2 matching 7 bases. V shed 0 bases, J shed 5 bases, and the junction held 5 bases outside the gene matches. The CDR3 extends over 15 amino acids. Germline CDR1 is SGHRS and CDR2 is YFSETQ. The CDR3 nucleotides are TGCGCCAGCAGCTTGGGGCGGGAGCCCGACAATGAGCAGTTCTTC. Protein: CASSLGREPDNEQFF.

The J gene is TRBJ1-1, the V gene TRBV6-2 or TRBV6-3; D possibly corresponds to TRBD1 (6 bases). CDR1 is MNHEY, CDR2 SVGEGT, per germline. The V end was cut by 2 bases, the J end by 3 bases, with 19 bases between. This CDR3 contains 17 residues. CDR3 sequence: CASSYVLVQGTYTEAFF. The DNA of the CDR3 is TGTGCCAGCAGTTACGTCTTAGTACAGGGAACATACACTGAAGCTTTCTTT.

In nucleotides, the CDR3 is TGTGCCAGCAGTTTAACTAGCGGGAGGACCTACGAGCAGTACTTC. It specifies CASSLTSGRTYEQYF. The V and J genes are TRBV27 and TRBJ2-7; 12 bases are a match to TRBD2. Per the germline V gene, CDR1 is MNHEY and CDR2 is SMNVEV (reference sequence). The CDR3 runs 15 residues. V was clipped by 2 bases and J by 2 bases; unmatched bases: 1.

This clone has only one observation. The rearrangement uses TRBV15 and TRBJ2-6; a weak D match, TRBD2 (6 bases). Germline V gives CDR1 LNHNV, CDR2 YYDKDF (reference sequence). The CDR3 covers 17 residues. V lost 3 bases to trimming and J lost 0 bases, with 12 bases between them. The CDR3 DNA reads TGTGCCACCAGCAGGGACCGAGCGGGCTCTGGGGCCAACGTCCTGACTTTC. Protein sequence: CATSRDRAGSGANVLTF.

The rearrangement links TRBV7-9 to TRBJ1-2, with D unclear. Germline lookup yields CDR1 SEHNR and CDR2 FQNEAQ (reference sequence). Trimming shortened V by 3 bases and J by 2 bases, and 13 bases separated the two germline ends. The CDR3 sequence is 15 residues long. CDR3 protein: CASSFEGGFNYGYTF. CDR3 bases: TGTGCCAGCAGCTTTGAGGGAGGCTTCAACTATGGCTACACCTTC.

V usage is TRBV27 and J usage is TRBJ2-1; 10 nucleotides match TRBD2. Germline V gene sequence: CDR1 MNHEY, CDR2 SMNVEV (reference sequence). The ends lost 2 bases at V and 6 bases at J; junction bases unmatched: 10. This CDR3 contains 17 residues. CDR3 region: CASSLRLAGSRGNEQFF. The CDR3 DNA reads TGTGCCAGCAGTTTAAGACTAGCGGGTTCCCGGGGCAATGAGCAGTTCTTC.